This TCR beta chain was found in a study of OX40 agonist ivuxolimab in advanced cancers. Study overall: Three individuals attained partial responses, comprising one hepatocellular carcinoma case and two cutaneous melanoma cases. Study results and caveats: It was also the case that some nonresponders had low normalized T-cell clonal expansion.

As for this clone: The antigen is unknown.

TCRdb's copy holds only in-frame clones and misses some; the assay was immunoSEQ multiplex PCR. The sample consists of 50,000 to 75,000 clones, roughly 90% of them appearing once. This CDR3 is 17 amino acids long. The V and J ends lost 4 bases and 3 bases respectively, with 19 bases between them. Germline-derived CDR1 and CDR2 are LGHNA and YNFKEQ. The receptor was isolated from an adult with an advanced solid tumor such as melanoma, head and neck, liver or kidney cancer. The chain joins TRBV4-2 to TRBJ1-3, with D maybe TRBD1 (6 bases). The material sequenced was CD4+ or CD8+ T cells sorted from blood, taken in a trial of the OX40 agonist ivuxolimab. In DNA form, the CDR3 reads TGTGCCAGCAGCCGAAGGGGGACAATAGCAGATGGAAACACCATATATTTT. Translated: CASSRRGTIADGNTIYF.